This T cell receptor beta chain was retrieved from a study of PD-L1 blockade in urothelial cancer. Study in general: Bladder-origin urothelial cancer in males covered about 90% of the roughly 30 patients. At 3 weeks after treatment start (second dose) and again at 6 weeks, blood was analyzed. Broader study findings: Better progression-free and overall survival followed lower pretreatment blood clonality.

Trimming took 10 bases from V and 6 from J, leaving 16 bases between them. Germline CDR1 reads SGHRS; CDR2 reads YFSETQ. The CDR3 length is 12 residues. Each PCR had synthetic TCR analog templates added to it as a spike-in. Assay: immunoSEQ multiplex PCR; the TCRdb copy retains only in-frame clones and omits some. Of 80,000 to 100,000 clones listed, roughly 82% were seen once; the top ten hold approximately 9.5%. Note on this clone: Its cognate antigen is unknown.

Sequencing was performed on PBMCs, taken around atezolizumab (anti-PD-L1) treatment. The V gene is TRBV5-1, the J gene TRBJ1-1; D possibly corresponds to TRBD1 (6 bases). This sequence was found in a man between 65 and 85 years old with urothelial cancer. Here the CDR3 DNA reads TGCGCCCCGGGGGGGCGGTCCGCTGAAGCTTTCTTT. This gives the protein CAPGGRSAEAFF.